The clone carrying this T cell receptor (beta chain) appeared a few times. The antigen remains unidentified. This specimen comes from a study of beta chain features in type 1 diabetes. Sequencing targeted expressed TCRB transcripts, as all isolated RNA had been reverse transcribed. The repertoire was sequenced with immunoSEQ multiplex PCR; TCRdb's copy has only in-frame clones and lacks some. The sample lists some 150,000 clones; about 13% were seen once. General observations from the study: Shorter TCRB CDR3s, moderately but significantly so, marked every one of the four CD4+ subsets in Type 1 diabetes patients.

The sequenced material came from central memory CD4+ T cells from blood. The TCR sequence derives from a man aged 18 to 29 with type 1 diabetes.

This CDR3 reads CASRPGPSTDTQYF. The CDR3, as DNA: TGTGCCAGCAGACCCGGACCTAGCACAGATACGCAGTATTTT. The chain has TRBV28 and TRBJ2-3; D call uncertain. The CDR3 is made up of 14 amino acids. CDR1 and CDR2 (germline): MDHEN, SYDVKM. V gave up 6 bases and J gave up 0 bases, with 10 bases separating them.